Sequencing of this T cell receptor (beta chain) was carried out in a study of T cells expressing NK-cell markers. Study context: Eight donors were sequenced, seven testing HCMV-seropositive and one testing seronegative. Whole-study findings and limits: These clonotypes additionally ranked first within the CD3+CD56-NKG2C+ fraction of a handful of donors. It remained uncertain whether the expanded NKG2C+ T cell clones were specific for HCMV antigens.

The V gene's germline CDR1 is LNHDA and CDR2 SQIVND (reference sequence). The CDR3 runs 14 residues. A note on this clonotype: Its antigen is unknown.

TCRdb reanalyzed the 5' RACE reads and collapses them to one entry per CDR3 protein, without DNA. This sample carries roughly 450,000 distinct CDR3 sequences, with approximately 1.5% going to the ten biggest clones. The source material was blood T cells: a sorted CD56 or NKG2C T cell subset, CD4+ or CD8+ T cells, or bulk PBMC T cells (not recorded which). This TCR was sampled from a woman aged 45-59 years in good health. The chain employs TRBV19 and TRBJ1-1; TCRdb indicates TRBD1, and absent DNA this call remains unverified. CDR3 in amino acids: CASFRQGSLTEAFF.